The next 2 T cell receptor beta chains were all read from a single sample in a study of cytomegalovirus exposure and HLA in healthy donors. With 60 Vbeta and 13 Jbeta primers, the PCR was carried out. Method: immunoSEQ multiplex PCR; TCRdb's copy keeps in-frame clones and lacks some. The table records 150,000 to 200,000 clones, around 80% of them present only once. Specimen: PBMCs. These receptors all come from a young man in good health and CMV-seropositive.

This sequence joins TRBV5-4 and TRBJ1-3; D unresolved. The germline CDR1 and CDR2 sequences are SGHNT and YYREEE (reference sequence). The ends were cut back, 0 bases at V and 2 bases at J, with 6 bases in the middle. The CDR3 runs to 14 residues. CDR3 sequence (DNA): TGTGCCAGCAGCTTGGAGCTCGCTGGAAACACCATATATTTT. Amino acids: CASSLELAGNTIYF.

V and J are TRBV5-1 and TRBJ2-3; TRBD2 might be the D (6 bases). This CDR3 has 14 amino acids. Trimming pared 4 bases from V and 2 bases from J, leaving 11 bases between. Per the germline V gene, CDR1 is SGHRS and CDR2 is YFSETQ. The CDR3 reads CASSPGTPTDTQYF. CDR3 DNA: TGCGCCAGCAGCCCCGGGACTCCCACAGATACGCAGTATTTT.